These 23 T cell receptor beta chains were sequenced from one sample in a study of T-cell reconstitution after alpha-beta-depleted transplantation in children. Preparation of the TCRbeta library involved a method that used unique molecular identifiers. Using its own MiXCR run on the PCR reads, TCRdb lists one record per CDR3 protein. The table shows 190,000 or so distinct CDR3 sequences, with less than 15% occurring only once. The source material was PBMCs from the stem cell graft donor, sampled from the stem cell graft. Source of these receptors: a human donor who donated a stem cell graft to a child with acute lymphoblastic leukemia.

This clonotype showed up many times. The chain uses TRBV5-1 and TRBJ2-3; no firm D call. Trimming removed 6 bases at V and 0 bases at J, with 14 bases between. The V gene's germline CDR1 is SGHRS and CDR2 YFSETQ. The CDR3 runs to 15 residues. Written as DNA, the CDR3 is TGCGCCAGCACCCCCCGATTATCTAGCACAGATACGCAGTATTTT. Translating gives CASTPRLSSTDTQYF.

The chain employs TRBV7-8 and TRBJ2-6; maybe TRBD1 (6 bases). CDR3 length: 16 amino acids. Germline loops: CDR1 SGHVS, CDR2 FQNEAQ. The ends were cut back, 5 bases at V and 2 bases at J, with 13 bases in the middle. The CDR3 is CASSRNRVPGANVLTF. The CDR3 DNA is TGTGCCAGCAGCCGAAACAGGGTCCCTGGGGCCAACGTCCTGACTTTC.

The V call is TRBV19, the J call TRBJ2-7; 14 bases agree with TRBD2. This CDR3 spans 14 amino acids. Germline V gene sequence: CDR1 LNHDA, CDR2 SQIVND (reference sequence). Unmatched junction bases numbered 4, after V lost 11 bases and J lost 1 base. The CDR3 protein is CASGLAGGSYEQYF. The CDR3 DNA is TGTGCCTCCGGACTAGCGGGAGGATCCTACGAGCAGTACTTC. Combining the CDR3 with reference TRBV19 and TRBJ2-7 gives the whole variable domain DGGITQSPKYLFRKEGQNVTLSCEQNLNHDAMYWYRQDPGQGLRLIYYSQIVNDFQKGDIAEGYSVSREKKESFPLTVTSAQKNPTAFYLCASGLAGGSYEQYFGPGTRLTVT.

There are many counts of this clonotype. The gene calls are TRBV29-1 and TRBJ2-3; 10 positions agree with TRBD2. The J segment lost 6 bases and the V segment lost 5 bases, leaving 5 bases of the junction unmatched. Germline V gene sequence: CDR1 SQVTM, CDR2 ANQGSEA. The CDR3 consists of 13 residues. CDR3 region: CSVLSGRADTQYF. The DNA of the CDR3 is TGCAGCGTTCTGAGCGGGAGGGCTGATACGCAGTATTTT.

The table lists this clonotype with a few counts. The CDR3 reads CASSYGGQGALNYGYTF. DNA for the CDR3: TGTGCCAGCAGTTACGGGGGACAGGGGGCTCTTAACTATGGCTACACCTTC. V usage is TRBV6-5 and J usage is TRBJ1-2; 12 bases map to TRBD1. V dropped 2 bases and J dropped 1; count of bases not matched to a gene: 5. Germline CDR1 and CDR2: MNHEY and SVGAGI. The CDR3 extends over 17 amino acids.

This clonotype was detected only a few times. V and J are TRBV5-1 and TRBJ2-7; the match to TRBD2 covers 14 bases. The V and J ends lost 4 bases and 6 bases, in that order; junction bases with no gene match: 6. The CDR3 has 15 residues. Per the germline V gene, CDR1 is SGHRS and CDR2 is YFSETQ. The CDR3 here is CASSKAGTSGSEQYF. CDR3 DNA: TGCGCCAGCAGCAAGGCCGGGACTAGCGGGAGCGAGCAGTACTTC.

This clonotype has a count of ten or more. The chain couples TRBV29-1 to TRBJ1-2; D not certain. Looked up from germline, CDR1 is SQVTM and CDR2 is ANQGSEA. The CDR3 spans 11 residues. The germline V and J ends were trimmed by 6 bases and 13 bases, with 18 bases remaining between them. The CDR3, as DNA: TGCAGCGTAACTCCCATTATATGGCTCACCTTC. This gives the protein CSVTPIIWLTF.

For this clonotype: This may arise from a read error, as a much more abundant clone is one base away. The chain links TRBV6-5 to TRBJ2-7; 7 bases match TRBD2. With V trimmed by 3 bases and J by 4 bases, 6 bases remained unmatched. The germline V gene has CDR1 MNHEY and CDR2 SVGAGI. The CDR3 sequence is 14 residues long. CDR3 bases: TGTGCCAGCAGTTATGATGGGGGGGATTACGAGCAGTACTTC. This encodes CASSYDGGDYEQYF.

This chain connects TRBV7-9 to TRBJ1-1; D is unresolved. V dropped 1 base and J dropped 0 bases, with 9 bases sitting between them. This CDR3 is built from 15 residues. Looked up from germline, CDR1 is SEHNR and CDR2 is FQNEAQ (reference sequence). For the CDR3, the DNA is TGTGCCAGCAGCTTAGGTCTCAGTATGAACACTGAAGCTTTCTTT. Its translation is CASSLGLSMNTEAFF.

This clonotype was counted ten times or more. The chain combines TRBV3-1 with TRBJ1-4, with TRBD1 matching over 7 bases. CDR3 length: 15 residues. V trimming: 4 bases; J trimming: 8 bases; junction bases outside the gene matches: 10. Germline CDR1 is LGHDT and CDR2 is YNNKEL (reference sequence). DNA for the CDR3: TGTGCCAGCAGCCCCCGCCAGGGACAGCGCGAAAAACTGTTTTTT. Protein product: CASSPRQGQREKLFF. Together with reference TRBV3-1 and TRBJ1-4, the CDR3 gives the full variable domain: DTAVSQTPKYLVTQMGNDKSIKCEQNLGHDTMYWYKQDSKKFLKIMFSYNNKELIINETVPNRFSPKSPDKAHLNLHINSLELGDSAVYFCASSPRQGQREKLFFGSGTQLSVL.

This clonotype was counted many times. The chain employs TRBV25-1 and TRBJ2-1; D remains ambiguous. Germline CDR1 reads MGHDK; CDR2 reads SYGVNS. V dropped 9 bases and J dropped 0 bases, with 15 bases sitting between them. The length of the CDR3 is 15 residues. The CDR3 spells CASSRISASYNEQFF. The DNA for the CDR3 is TGTGCCAGTTCTAGGATTTCAGCCTCCTACAATGAGCAGTTCTTC.

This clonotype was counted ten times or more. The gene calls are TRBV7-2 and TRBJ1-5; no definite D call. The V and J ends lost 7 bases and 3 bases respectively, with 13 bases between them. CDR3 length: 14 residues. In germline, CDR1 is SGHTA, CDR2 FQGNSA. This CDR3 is CASMGSRDNQPQHF. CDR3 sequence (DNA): TGTGCCAGCATGGGGAGTCGGGACAATCAGCCCCAGCATTTT.

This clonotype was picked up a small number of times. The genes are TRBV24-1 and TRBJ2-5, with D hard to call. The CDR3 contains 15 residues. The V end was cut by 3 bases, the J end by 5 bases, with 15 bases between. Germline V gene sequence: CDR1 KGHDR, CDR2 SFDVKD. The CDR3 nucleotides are TGTGCCACCAGTGATGGAAGGGCCTTCGGGGAGACCCAGTACTTC. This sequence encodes CATSDGRAFGETQYF.

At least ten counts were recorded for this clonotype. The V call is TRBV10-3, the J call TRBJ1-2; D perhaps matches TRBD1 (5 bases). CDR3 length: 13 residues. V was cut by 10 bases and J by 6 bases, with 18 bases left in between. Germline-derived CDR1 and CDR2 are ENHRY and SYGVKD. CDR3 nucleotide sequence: TGTGCCAGTCAGGCCCAGGGAGGTCATGGCTACACCTTC. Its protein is CASQAQGGHGYTF.

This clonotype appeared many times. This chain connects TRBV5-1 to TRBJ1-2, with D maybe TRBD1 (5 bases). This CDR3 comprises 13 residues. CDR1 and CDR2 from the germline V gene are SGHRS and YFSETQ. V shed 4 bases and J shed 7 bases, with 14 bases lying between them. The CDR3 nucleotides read TGCGCCAGCAGCCCGGTAGGGGCCCGTGGCTACACCTTC. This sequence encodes CASSPVGARGYTF.

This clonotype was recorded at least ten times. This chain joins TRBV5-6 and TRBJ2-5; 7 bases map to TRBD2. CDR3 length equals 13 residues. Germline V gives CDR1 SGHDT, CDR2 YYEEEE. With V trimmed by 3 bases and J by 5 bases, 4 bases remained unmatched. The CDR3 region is CASSSAGLETQYF. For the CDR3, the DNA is TGTGCCAGCAGCTCAGCGGGGCTGGAGACCCAGTACTTC.

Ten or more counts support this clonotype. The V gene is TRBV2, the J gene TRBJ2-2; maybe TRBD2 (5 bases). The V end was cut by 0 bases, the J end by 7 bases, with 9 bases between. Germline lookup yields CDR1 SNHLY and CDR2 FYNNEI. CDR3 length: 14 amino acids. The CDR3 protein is CASSEAGVNGELFF. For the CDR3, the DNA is TGTGCCAGCAGTGAAGCGGGAGTGAACGGGGAGCTGTTTTTT. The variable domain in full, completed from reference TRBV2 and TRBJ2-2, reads EPEVTQTPSHQVTQMGQEVILRCVPISNHLYFYWYRQILGQKVEFLVSFYNNEISEKSEIFDDQFSVERPDGSNFTLKIRSTKLEDSAMYFCASSEAGVNGELFFGEGSRLTVL.

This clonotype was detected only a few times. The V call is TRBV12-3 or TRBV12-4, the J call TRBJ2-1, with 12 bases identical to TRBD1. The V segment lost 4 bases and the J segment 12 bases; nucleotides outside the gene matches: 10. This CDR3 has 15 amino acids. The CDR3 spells CASSSPGQGAGGQFF. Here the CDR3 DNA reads TGTGCCAGCAGTTCCCCGGGACAGGGGGCCGGAGGGCAGTTCTTC.

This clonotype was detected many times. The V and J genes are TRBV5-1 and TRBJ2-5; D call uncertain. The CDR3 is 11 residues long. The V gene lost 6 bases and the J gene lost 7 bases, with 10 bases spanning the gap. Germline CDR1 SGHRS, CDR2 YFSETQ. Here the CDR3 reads CASTIGWTQYF. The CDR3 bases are TGCGCCAGCACAATCGGATGGACCCAGTACTTC.

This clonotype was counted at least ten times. CDR3 DNA sequence: TGTGCCAGCAGCTTTACAGGGGGCGAGCAGTACTTC. Protein sequence: CASSFTGGEQYF. This chain connects TRBV5-4 to TRBJ2-7; TRBD1 matches at 8 bases. Germline V lookup: CDR1 SGHNT, CDR2 YYREEE (reference sequence). This CDR3 has 12 residues. V lost 2 bases to trimming and J lost 6 bases; unmatched junction nucleotides: 1.

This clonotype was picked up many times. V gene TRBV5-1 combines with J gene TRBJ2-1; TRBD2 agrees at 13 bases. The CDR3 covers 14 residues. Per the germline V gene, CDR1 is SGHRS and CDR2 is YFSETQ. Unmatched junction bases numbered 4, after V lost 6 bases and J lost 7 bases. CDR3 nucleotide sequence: TGCGCCAGCACCGGACTAGCGGGAGAGAATGAGCAGTTCTTC. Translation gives CASTGLAGENEQFF.

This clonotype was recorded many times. The CDR3 is CASSFPLAGELSSYEQYF. CDR3 nucleotide sequence: TGTGCCAGCAGTTTTCCCCTAGCGGGAGAATTAAGCTCCTACGAGCAGTACTTC. The chain links TRBV28 to TRBJ2-7; TRBD2 aligns across 10 bases. The germline V gene has CDR1 MDHEN and CDR2 SYDVKM. The CDR3 sequence is 18 residues long. V trimming: 3 bases; J trimming: 0 bases; junction bases outside the gene matches: 11.

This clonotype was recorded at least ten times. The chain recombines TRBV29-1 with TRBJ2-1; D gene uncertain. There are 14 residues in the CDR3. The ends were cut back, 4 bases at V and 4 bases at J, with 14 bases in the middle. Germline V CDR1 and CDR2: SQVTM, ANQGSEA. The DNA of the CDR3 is TGCAGCGTTGTTTATGGCCACGTGTACAATGAGCAGTTCTTC. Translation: CSVVYGHVYNEQFF.